The present T cell receptor (beta chain) was sequenced within a study of blood T cell repertoires in COVID-19. The assay was immunoSEQ multiplex PCR, and TCRdb's table has in-frame clones only and misses some. Among 75,000 to 85,000 clones listed, more than 75% were seen once. Seattle's cohort entered during active infection and was followed longitudinally. The junction had 4 bases not matched to a gene; V was cut back by 0 bases and J by 5 bases. Looked up from germline, CDR1 is LGHDT and CDR2 is YNNKEL (reference sequence). This CDR3 comprises 15 residues. The chain links TRBV3-1 (or the pseudogene TRBV3-2) to TRBJ1-2; 9 bases match TRBD1. The sample was peripheral blood. This sequence originates from a man in his 60s with COVID-19, enrolled during active disease. The CDR3 region has the DNA TGTGCCAGCAGCCAAGAACCGACAGGGGGGTATGGCTACACCTTC. Its protein is CASSQEPTGGYGYTF.